The clone carrying this T cell receptor (beta chain) was seen a handful of times. Unique molecular identifiers were incorporated during preparation of the TCRbeta library. TCRdb re-derived calls from the PCR reads in MiXCR, one entry per CDR3 protein. The sample records hundreds of thousands of distinct CDR3 sequences, about 10% being singletons. This sample was included in a study of T-cell reconstitution after alpha-beta-depleted transplantation in children. This CDR3 is 13 amino acids long. With V trimmed by 7 bases and J by 4 bases, 3 bases remained unmatched. CDR1 and CDR2 (germline): MNHEY, SVGAGI.

Sequencing used PBMCs from the stem cell graft donor, obtained from the stem cell graft. The receptor was derived from a human donor who donated a stem cell graft to a child with SCID. The gene calls are TRBV6-5 and TRBJ1-1, with 10 bases lining up with TRBD1. The DNA of the CDR3 is TGTGCCAGCACCGGACAGGGGGGCACTGAAGCTTTCTTT. This gives the protein CASTGQGGTEAFF.